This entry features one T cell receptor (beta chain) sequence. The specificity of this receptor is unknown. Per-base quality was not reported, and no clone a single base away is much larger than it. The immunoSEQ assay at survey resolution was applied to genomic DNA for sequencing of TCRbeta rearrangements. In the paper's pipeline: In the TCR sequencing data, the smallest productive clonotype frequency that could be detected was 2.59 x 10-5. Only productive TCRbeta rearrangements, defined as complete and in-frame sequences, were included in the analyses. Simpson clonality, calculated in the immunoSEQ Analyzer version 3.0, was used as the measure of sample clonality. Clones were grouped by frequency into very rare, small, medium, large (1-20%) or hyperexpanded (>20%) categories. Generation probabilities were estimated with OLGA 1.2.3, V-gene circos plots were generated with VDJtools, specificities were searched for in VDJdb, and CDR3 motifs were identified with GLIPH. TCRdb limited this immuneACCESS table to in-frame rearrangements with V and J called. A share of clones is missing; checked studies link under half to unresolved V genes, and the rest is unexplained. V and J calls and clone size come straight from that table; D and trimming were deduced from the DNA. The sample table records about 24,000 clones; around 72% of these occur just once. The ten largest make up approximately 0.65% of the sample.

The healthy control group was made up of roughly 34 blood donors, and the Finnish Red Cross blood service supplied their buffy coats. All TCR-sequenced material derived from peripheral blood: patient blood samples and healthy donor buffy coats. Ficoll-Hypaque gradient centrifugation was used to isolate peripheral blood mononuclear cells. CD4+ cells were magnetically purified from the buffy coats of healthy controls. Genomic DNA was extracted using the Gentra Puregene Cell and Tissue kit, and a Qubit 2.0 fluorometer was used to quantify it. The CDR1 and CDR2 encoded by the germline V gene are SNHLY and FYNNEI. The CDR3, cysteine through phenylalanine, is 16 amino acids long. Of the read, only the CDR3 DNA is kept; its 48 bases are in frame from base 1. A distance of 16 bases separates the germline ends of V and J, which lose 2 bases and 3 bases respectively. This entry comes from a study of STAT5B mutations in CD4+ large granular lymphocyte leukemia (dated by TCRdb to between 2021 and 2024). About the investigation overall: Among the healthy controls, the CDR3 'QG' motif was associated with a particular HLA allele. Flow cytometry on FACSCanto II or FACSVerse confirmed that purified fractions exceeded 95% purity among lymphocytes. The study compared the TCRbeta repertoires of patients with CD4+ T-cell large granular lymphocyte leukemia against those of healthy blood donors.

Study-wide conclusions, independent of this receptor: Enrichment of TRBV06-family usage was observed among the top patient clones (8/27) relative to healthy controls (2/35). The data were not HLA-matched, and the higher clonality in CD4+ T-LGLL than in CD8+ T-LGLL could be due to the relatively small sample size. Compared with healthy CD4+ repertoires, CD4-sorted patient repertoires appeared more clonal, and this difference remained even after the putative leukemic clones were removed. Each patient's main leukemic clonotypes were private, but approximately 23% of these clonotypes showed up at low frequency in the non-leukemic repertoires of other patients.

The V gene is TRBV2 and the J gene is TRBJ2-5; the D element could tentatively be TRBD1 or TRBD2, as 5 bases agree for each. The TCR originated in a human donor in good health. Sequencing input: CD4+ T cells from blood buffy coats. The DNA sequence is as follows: TGTGCCAGCAGTGAAAGCCGGGGTGGGGCAGAAGAGACCCAGTACTTC. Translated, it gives CASSESRGGAEETQYF.